This entry is about one T cell receptor beta chain. Profiling relied on immunoSEQ multiplex PCR, and the TCRdb table lists in-frame clones only, not all of them. The table has over 95,000 clones, approximately 84% seen once. V lost 1 base and J lost 0, with 10 bases in between. Germline-derived CDR1 and CDR2 are SGHDT and YYEEEE. CDR3 length equals 15 residues. This entry comes from a study of blood T cell repertoires in COVID-19. On the study more broadly: COVID-19 samples from acute and convalescent phases originated in the United States, Italy and Spain. T cells, B-cell-depleted T cells, or PBMCs provided the cDNA or gDNA that served as material.

The chain carries TRBV5-6 and TRBJ1-1; D unclear. This receptor was identified in a man aged 50 to 60 with acute or convalescent COVID-19. The sample consisted of peripheral blood. The CDR3, as DNA: TGTGCCAGCAGCTTGCCGCGGGGAATGAACACTGAAGCTTTCTTT. It codes for CASSLPRGMNTEAFF.